This TCR beta chain was sequenced in a study of blood T cells in healthy people across ages (dated by TCRdb to between 2014 and 2017). For the study in its entirety: In model experiments, template switching captured roughly one uniquely barcoded TCR beta cDNA molecule for every two T cells. Using deep sequencing normalized with unique cDNA molecular identifiers, the study measured how TCR beta repertoire diversity changes with age. Four age groups were formed from the donors: young (average approximately 17 years), middle-aged (approximately 40), aged (around 68) and long-lived (more than 75). To avoid experimental bias, donors of different ages were distributed randomly across sequencing lanes. The study analyzed two additional independent replicas of 1 million unique cDNA reads from the same blood draw for two donors, one aged 18 to 30 and one aged 80 or older.

The full study reports these points: Estimates of total diversity based on one million sequenced T cells were considered lower bounds and underestimates. Because the CMV infection status of the donors was unknown, age-related changes in expanded clonotypes may potentially have been confounded. Because profiling used bulk unsorted PBMCs, naive and antigen-experienced compartments could not be compared conclusively. Compared with the aged group, the long-lived group had more naive CD4+ T cells, fewer expanded clones and increased TCR diversity, suggesting age selection. As age increased, observed TCR beta diversity per million T cells dropped in a roughly linear way, and a significant reduction was already evident by age 40. The percentage of naive T cells measured by flow cytometry correlated strongly with observed TCR beta diversity.

This clonotype came up a few times. Its antigen remains undetermined. Nothing much larger sits one base from this clone, and base qualities are not available. The approximately 39 donors, aged about 6 to 100 years, were systemically healthy Caucasian individuals from Russia. Each donor gave 8 to 10 milliliters of peripheral blood, collected into EDTA-treated Vacutainer tubes. PBMCs were isolated by Ficoll-Paque density-gradient centrifugation, with at least 7 million obtained per sample. Total RNA was extracted from PBMCs with Trizol reagent, with at least 5.5 micrograms obtained per sample. For every donor, flow cytometry on a PBMC aliquot measured the percentage of naive CD45RAhigh/CD27high T cells. The receptor library was made with 5' RACE. For sequencing, an Illumina HiSeq 2500 was employed. A second roughly 7 to 11 cycle PCR used a sample-barcoded 5' primer and a J-beta primer mix. Each TCR beta cDNA molecule received a unique molecular identifier from a template-switch 5' adaptor carrying 12 random nucleotides. Each sample yielded at least 3 million CDR3-containing paired-end reads. All of the RNA was converted into first-strand cDNA using the Mint cDNA synthesis kit, with a TRBC-specific oligonucleotide serving as the primer. After uracil-DNA glycosylase treatment, a first 18-cycle PCR used universal primers M1SS and BC2_uni_R on all cDNA. On the study's bioinformatics: For normalization, 1 million high-quality reads, each with a distinct molecular identifier, were randomly selected from each sample. Reads with shared molecular identifiers were discarded instead of being binned into consensus sequences. CDR3 identification, clonotype clustering and error correction used MiTCR with a Q25 quality threshold and the strictest error-elimination algorithm. A nonparametric unseen species model with Euler transformation was used to estimate a lower bound on total TCR beta diversity. Using fastp trimming at Q25 and MiXCR clonotype assembly, TCRdb reanalyzed the public sequencing data and kept in-frame beta chains. CDR3 protein sequences are deduplicated, and each keeps its most common genes and DNA. The V and J calls and clone size come from TCRdb's table, not from the authors' own analysis. The sample table holds around 800,000 distinct CDR3 sequences, of which around 62% were seen once. Roughly a quarter of the sample comes from the top ten.

The specimen was blood. This receptor was taken from a man aged 30 to 39 in good health.

The DNA sequence is as follows: TGTGCCAGCAGCCGAAGAGGTTTGCAGTTCTTC. Translation gives CASSRRGLQFF. The V gene is TRBV14 and the J gene is TRBJ2-1; the D gene assignment is ambiguous. Taken from cysteine to phenylalanine, the CDR3 has 11 residues. Only CDR3 DNA remains: 33 bases, in frame from the first base. Trimming at the junction amounts to 4 bases on V and 12 bases on J, and the germline ends lie 10 bases apart. Reading the germline V gene gives CDR1 SGHDN and CDR2 FVKESK.